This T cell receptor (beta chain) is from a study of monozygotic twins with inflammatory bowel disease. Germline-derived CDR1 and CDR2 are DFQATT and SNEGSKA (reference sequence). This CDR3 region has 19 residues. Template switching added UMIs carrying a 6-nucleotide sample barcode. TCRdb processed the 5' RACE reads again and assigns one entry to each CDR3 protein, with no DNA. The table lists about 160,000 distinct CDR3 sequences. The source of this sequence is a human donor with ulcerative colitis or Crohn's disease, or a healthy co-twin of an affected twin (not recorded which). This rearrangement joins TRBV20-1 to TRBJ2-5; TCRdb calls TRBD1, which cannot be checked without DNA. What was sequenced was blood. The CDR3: CSAREGVRGVLLRQETQYF.